Shown below are 27 T cell receptor beta chains from a single sample sequenced in a study of OX40 agonist ivuxolimab in advanced cancers. Produced via immunoSEQ multiplex PCR; TCRdb's table is partial and in-frame only. This table has 57,000 or so clones, 86% appearing once. The source was CD4+ or CD8+ T cells sorted from blood, collected in a trial of the OX40 agonist ivuxolimab. These TCRs come from an adult with an advanced solid tumor such as melanoma, head and neck, liver or kidney cancer.

Notes on this clone: Its ends do not fully match the called genes, so a read error is possible. This sample includes further DNA sequences coding for the same CDR3. This sequence joins TRBV6-1 and TRBJ1-6, with no clear D. The CDR3 consists of 14 residues. Germline lookup yields CDR1 MNHNS and CDR2 SASEGT. The CDR3: CASSLIEDNSPLHF. In DNA, the CDR3 is TGCGCCAGCAGTTTAATCGAGGATAATTCACCCCTCCACTTT.

The rearrangement joins TRBV5-1 to TRBJ2-3; 7 nucleotides align to TRBD2. Germline CDR1 reads SGHRS; CDR2 reads YFSETQ. The CDR3 sequence is 13 residues long. V trimming: 7 bases; J trimming: 1 base; junction bases outside the gene matches: 3. The CDR3 is CASREERTDTQYF. In DNA form, the CDR3 reads TGCGCCAGCCGGGAGGAGCGCACAGATACGCAGTATTTT.

In its sample, this clone was seen a few times. The J gene is TRBJ1-3, the V gene TRBV2, with TRBD1 as a possible D gene (6 bases). The germline CDR1 and CDR2 sequences are SNHLY and FYNNEI. This CDR3 has 15 amino acids. V lost 6 bases, J lost 1 base, and 13 bases lay in between. This chain's CDR3 is CASSRRTVSGNTIYF. CDR3 nucleotide sequence: TGTGCCAGCAGCAGAAGGACAGTTTCTGGAAACACCATATATTTT.

The CDR3 is CASREQGANTGELFF. DNA for the CDR3: TGTGCCAGCAGGGAACAGGGGGCGAACACCGGGGAGCTGTTTTTT. This chain connects TRBV2 to TRBJ2-2; 8 bases line up with TRBD1. Unmatched junction bases numbered 3, after V lost 6 bases and J lost 0 bases. There are 15 residues in the CDR3. Looked up from germline, CDR1 is SNHLY and CDR2 is FYNNEI.

The gene calls are TRBV19 and TRBJ2-1; 9 positions match TRBD2. The junction had 8 bases not matched to a gene; V was cut back by 7 bases and J by 4 bases. Germline lookup yields CDR1 LNHDA and CDR2 SQIVND (reference sequence). This CDR3 is built from 15 residues. Written as DNA, the CDR3 is TGTGCCAGTAACGCGGGAGGGAATAGTTACAATGAGCAGTTCTTC. This gives the protein CASNAGGNSYNEQFF.

V usage is TRBV2 and J usage is TRBJ2-7; 8 bases are shared with TRBD1. The germline gives CDR1 SNHLY, CDR2 FYNNEI. Germline trimming cut 9 bases from V and 4 bases from J; bases unmatched to any gene: 8. The CDR3 length is 13 residues. This CDR3 is CASEQGVGYEQYF. CDR3 DNA: TGTGCCAGTGAACAGGGGGTAGGGTACGAGCAGTACTTC.

The chain carries TRBV9 and TRBJ2-2; perhaps TRBD2 as D (6 bases). Germline V gene sequence: CDR1 SGDLS, CDR2 YYNGEE. CDR3 length: 16 amino acids. V lost 0 bases to trimming and J lost 1 base, with 10 bases between them. This CDR3 reads CASSVEAGLNTGELFF. The CDR3 DNA sequence: TGTGCCAGCAGCGTAGAGGCGGGGCTGAACACCGGGGAGCTGTTTTTT.

The chain joins TRBV5-1 to TRBJ2-1; 7 bases map to TRBD2. This CDR3 spans 16 amino acids. V lost 4 bases, J lost 2 bases, and 9 bases stayed unmatched. Germline-derived CDR1 and CDR2 are SGHRS and YFSETQ. Here the CDR3 reads CASSHLSGQTYNEQFF. CDR3 coding DNA: TGCGCCAGCAGCCACCTTAGCGGGCAGACCTACAATGAGCAGTTCTTC.

The chain joins TRBV5-6 to TRBJ2-3, with 9 bases identical to TRBD1. CDR1 is SGHDT and CDR2 is YYEEEE in the germline V gene. The CDR3 extends over 16 amino acids. V was clipped by 0 bases and J by 4 bases; unmatched bases: 6. CDR3 region: CASSLGDRVSADTQYF. The CDR3 DNA sequence: TGTGCCAGCAGCTTGGGGGACAGGGTTTCCGCAGATACGCAGTATTTT. Variable domain in full (rest from reference TRBV5-6 and TRBJ2-3): DAGVTQSPTHLIKTRGQQVTLRCSPKSGHDTVSWYQQALGQGPQFIFQYYEEEERQRGNFPDRFSGHQFPNYSSELNVNALLLGDSALYLCASSLGDRVSADTQYFGPGTRLTVL.

V is TRBV7-6 and J is TRBJ1-4; the D is unclear. The CDR3 length is 15 residues. Per germline, CDR1 SGHVS and CDR2 FNYEAQ. V was trimmed by 2 bases and J by 3 bases, leaving 10 bases between them. The CDR3 is CASSLRSLANEKLFF. The DNA of the CDR3 is TGTGCCAGCAGCTTAAGATCACTTGCTAATGAAAAACTGTTTTTT.

V usage is TRBV7-8 and J usage is TRBJ2-7; D possibly corresponds to TRBD2 (5 bases). CDR3 length: 15 residues. The germline V gene has CDR1 SGHVS and CDR2 FQNEAQ. V lost 2 bases and J lost 2, with 13 bases in between. The CDR3: CASSLFRGKTYEQYF. The CDR3 nucleotides read TGTGCCAGCAGCTTATTTCGGGGAAAGACCTACGAGCAGTACTTC.

Only one count was recorded for this clone. This chain uses TRBV6-1 with TRBJ1-1, with D tentatively TRBD1 (5 bases). This CDR3 has 13 residues. The germline V gene encodes CDR1 MNHNS and CDR2 SASEGT. The germline V and J ends were trimmed by 7 bases and 0 bases, with 9 bases remaining between them. The CDR3 is CASITTVNTEAFF. The DNA for the CDR3 is TGTGCCAGCATTACGACAGTGAACACTGAAGCTTTCTTT.

V and J are TRBV4-1 and TRBJ2-2; unclear D gene. The CDR3 length is 14 residues. Trimming took 0 bases from V and 6 from J, leaving 8 bases between them. Germline CDR1 is MGHRA and CDR2 is YSYEKL. The CDR3 sequence: CASSQDLAPGELFF. CDR3 bases: TGCGCCAGCAGCCAAGACCTGGCTCCCGGGGAGCTGTTTTTT.

The chain carries TRBV5-6 and TRBJ2-7, with 7 bases identical to TRBD2. This CDR3 is built from 13 residues. With 0 bases clipped from V and 4 bases from J, the junction kept 1 base outside the gene matches. Germline V gene data show CDR1 as SGHDT and CDR2 as YYEEEE. CDR3 sequence (DNA): TGTGCCAGCAGCTTGGAGCGGGGATACGAGCAGTACTTC. Translated: CASSLERGYEQYF. The entire variable domain, with the rest obtained from reference TRBV5-6 and TRBJ2-7, is as follows: DAGVTQSPTHLIKTRGQQVTLRCSPKSGHDTVSWYQQALGQGPQFIFQYYEEEERQRGNFPDRFSGHQFPNYSSELNVNALLLGDSALYLCASSLERGYEQYFGPGTRLTVT.

This sequence joins TRBV19 and TRBJ2-7, with 7 bases matching TRBD2. V trimming: 5 bases; J trimming: 0 bases; junction bases outside the gene matches: 10. In germline, CDR1 is LNHDA, CDR2 SQIVND (reference sequence). The CDR3 loop spans 16 amino acids. The CDR3 protein is CASSPERDGSSYEQYF. CDR3 nucleotide sequence: TGTGCCAGTAGTCCAGAGCGGGACGGAAGCTCCTACGAGCAGTACTTC.

The chain joins TRBV7-9 to TRBJ2-7; D is undetermined. V shed 5 bases and J shed 2 bases, with 10 bases lying between them. Germline V gene data show CDR1 as SEHNR and CDR2 as FQNEAQ (reference sequence). The CDR3 is made up of 13 amino acids. The chain's CDR3 is CASSPVGTYEQYF. The CDR3 DNA is TGTGCCAGCAGCCCTGTGGGGACCTACGAGCAGTACTTC.

The V and J genes are TRBV6-5 and TRBJ1-1, with 11 bases matching TRBD1. The CDR3 covers 15 residues. V shed 5 bases, J shed 3 bases, and the junction held 5 bases outside the gene matches. Per the germline V gene, CDR1 is MNHEY and CDR2 is SVGAGI. In DNA form, the CDR3 reads TGTGCCAGCAGTCGGACAGGGGGCTCTGACACTGAAGCTTTCTTT. Amino acid sequence: CASSRTGGSDTEAFF.

The CDR3 DNA is TGCGCCAGCAGTCCTCTGGCGGGAGGGATCGATACGCAGTATTTT. Amino acid sequence: CASSPLAGGIDTQYF. The V call is TRBV10-2, the J call TRBJ2-3; TRBD2 aligns across 9 bases. This CDR3 region has 15 residues. The V and J ends lost 5 bases and 6 bases, in that order; junction bases with no gene match: 9. Looked up from germline, CDR1 is WSHSY and CDR2 is SAAADI.

The rearrangement links TRBV2 to TRBJ1-5; D remains ambiguous. V dropped 7 bases and J dropped 5 bases, with 15 bases sitting between them. CDR3 length: 14 amino acids. Germline CDR1 is SNHLY and CDR2 is FYNNEI. The CDR3 reads CASNPGSKYQPQHF. The CDR3 DNA follows: TGTGCCAGCAACCCAGGCAGCAAATATCAGCCCCAGCATTTT.

CDR3 sequence reads: CASSLSPGGGYEQYF. CDR3 in DNA: TGTGCCAGCAGCTTATCCCCAGGGGGCGGCTACGAGCAGTACTTC. The J gene is TRBJ2-7, the V gene TRBV11-2, with 8 bases identical to TRBD1. Losses at the gene ends were 2 bases for V and 3 bases for J; bases not matched to a gene: 6. Germline V lookup: CDR1 SGHAT, CDR2 FQNNGV. This CDR3 contains 15 residues.

This chain connects TRBV11-3 to TRBJ2-1, with 14 bases matching TRBD2. V lost 8 bases, J lost 1 base, and 4 bases stayed unmatched. This CDR3 spans 16 amino acids. The germline CDR1 and CDR2 sequences are SGHNT and YENEEA. In DNA, the CDR3 is TGTGCCAGCGCCGGGACTAGCGGGGGTTCCTACAATGAGCAGTTCTTC. Translated: CASAGTSGGSYNEQFF.

This chain connects TRBV2 to TRBJ2-5, with D possibly being TRBD1 or TRBD2 (5 bases each). Germline CDR1 and CDR2: SNHLY and FYNNEI. The CDR3 sequence is 14 residues long. V was shortened by 6 bases and J by 2 bases, with 13 bases between the two germline ends. In nucleotides, the CDR3 is TGTGCCAGCAGGGGGACCTGGGGACAAGAGACCCAGTACTTC. Amino acids: CASRGTWGQETQYF.

The V and J genes are TRBV7-2 and TRBJ2-7; D not certain. Germline CDR1 and CDR2: SGHTA and FQGNSA. Trimming left V 5 bases short and J 2 bases short, with 22 bases between. CDR3 length equals 17 residues. The CDR3 DNA reads as TGTGCCAGCAGCAGGCAGTATAAACACCCGTCCCCCTACGAGCAGTACTTC. It codes for CASSRQYKHPSPYEQYF.

With regard to this clone: At one end, the junction sequence differs from germline, possibly due to a read error. J is TRBJ2-6 and V is TRBV25-1, with D possibly being TRBD1 (5 bases). Germline V CDR1 and CDR2: MGHDK, SYGVNS. This CDR3 is 13 amino acids long. CDR3 sequence (DNA): TGTGCCAGCAGTGAGGCTGGGGCCGACGTCCTGACTTTC. Translating it yields CASSEAGADVLTF.

J is TRBJ2-2 and V is TRBV7-2; 8 bases map to TRBD1. The V gene end was trimmed by 3 bases and the J gene end by 5 bases; junction bases not matched to a gene: 14. Germline CDR1 is SGHTA and CDR2 is FQGNSA. The CDR3 length is 18 residues. CDR3 region: CASSFPMTGTGRTGELFF. In DNA form, the CDR3 reads TGTGCCAGCAGCTTCCCCATGACGGGGACAGGAAGGACCGGGGAGCTGTTTTTT.

V usage is TRBV28 and J usage is TRBJ1-2; possibly TRBD1 for D (6 bases). From germline, CDR1 is MDHEN and CDR2 SYDVKM. The CDR3 spans 13 residues. Trimming removed 6 bases from V and 0 bases from J, with 8 bases in between. As DNA, the CDR3 is TGTGCCAGCAGACAGGGATCTAACTATGGCTACACCTTC. Residues: CASRQGSNYGYTF.

The chain combines TRBV6-1 with TRBJ2-5; 7 bases map to TRBD1. The assigned J gene may be wrong: the sequence end matches TRBJ2-7 better. CDR1 and CDR2 (germline): MNHNS, SASEGT. The CDR3 sequence is 13 residues long. For the CDR3, the DNA is TGTGCCAGCAGGACAGGGACGAACTACGAGCAGTACTTC. Translated: CASRTGTNYEQYF.